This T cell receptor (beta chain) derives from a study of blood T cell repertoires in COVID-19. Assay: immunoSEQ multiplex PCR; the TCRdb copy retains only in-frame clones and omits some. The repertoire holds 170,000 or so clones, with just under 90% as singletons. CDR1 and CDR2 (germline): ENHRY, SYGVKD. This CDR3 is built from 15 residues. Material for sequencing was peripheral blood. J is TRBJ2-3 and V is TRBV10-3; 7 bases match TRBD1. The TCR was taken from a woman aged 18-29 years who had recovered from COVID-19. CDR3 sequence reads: CANSPDRDETDTQYF. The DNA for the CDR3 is TGTGCTAATTCCCCAGACAGGGACGAAACAGATACGCAGTATTTT.